This is a list of T cell receptor beta chains from one sample in a study of blood T cells in healthy people across ages. MiXCR, run by TCRdb on the 5' RACE reads, gives a single entry per CDR3 protein. The table records 710,000 or so distinct CDR3 sequences, 22% of them present only once. The sequenced material came from blood. These receptors all stem from a man aged 65 to 79 in good health. Both conserved end residues are part of each CDR3.

cdr3_aa v_call cdr3_length j_call
CATAGVRVDTQYF TRBV24-1 13 TRBJ2-3
CASSPGGGSYNEQFF TRBV7-2 15 TRBJ2-1
CSARTQGANEKLFF TRBV20-1 14 TRBJ1-4
CASSFGVAGSTGELFF TRBV11-2 16 TRBJ2-2
CASDLPTAGNTIYF TRBV12-5 14 TRBJ1-3
CASSDLTIQYF TRBV27 11 TRBJ2-4
CAISGDGSTGALTYNEQFF TRBV10-3 19 .
CASRSNPGLAGYTDTQYF TRBV10-2 18 TRBJ2-3
CASSLGAGVTEAFF TRBV5-1 14 TRBJ1-1
CASSVERTSRGRETQYF TRBV9 17 TRBJ2-5
CASSGQGANTEAFF TRBV5-1 14 TRBJ1-1
CSARDPRTSTGELFF TRBV20-1 15 TRBJ2-2
CASSLEAGASTDTQYF TRBV4-2 16 TRBJ2-3
CSARDPQPPDYGYTF TRBV20-1 15 TRBJ1-2
CASSFRGQVYNEQFF TRBV12-3/TRBV12-4 15 TRBJ2-1
CASSLRSPEQYF TRBV7-9 12 .
CASSSGLDRGDTQYF TRBV2 15 TRBJ2-3
CASSSDSAEAFF TRBV7-9 12 TRBJ1-1
CASRFVGASYEQYF TRBV28 14 TRBJ2-7
CASSDSGWGRETQYF TRBV2 15 TRBJ2-5
CSARDSISEQYF TRBV20-1 12 .
CASSESAGKGHQPQHF TRBV25-1 16 TRBJ1-5
CATSGAYGMVNEQFF TRBV24-1 15 .
CASSFWKSYNEQFF TRBV5-5 14 TRBJ2-1
CASSLLREPGANVLTF TRBV5-1 16 TRBJ2-6
CASTLGTSDRKTQYF TRBV5-1 15 TRBJ2-5
CSVARGGPDTRYF TRBV29-1 13 TRBJ2-3
CAISLSDRGATDTQYF TRBV10-3 16 TRBJ2-3
CASSPLQGGSGVNVLTF TRBV4-3 17 TRBJ2-6
CASSFKENIQYF TRBV13 12 TRBJ2-4
CASSLGVGTGGYNEQFF TRBV7-9 17 .